One and the same sample provided the 17 T cell receptor beta chains below, sequenced in a study of tumor-infiltrating lymphocytes in primary liver carcinoma. The template, around 540 ng total RNA, yielded TCR beta cDNA made with a constant-region primer. Three rounds of nested multiplex PCR with slightly modified ARM-PCR produced TCR beta libraries. In the first two PCR rounds, TRBV1-TRBV30 forward primers were paired with a C-beta reverse primer, and each round lasted approximately 10 cycles. TCRdb used MiXCR to reprocess the multiplex PCR reads, holding one entry per CDR3 protein. Of hundreds of thousands of distinct CDR3 sequences in the sample, around three fifths were seen once. Extraction also yielded germline DNA, while blood RNA was obtained from unsorted whole blood. Source material: peripheral blood. Receptors originate from a woman aged 30 to 39 with primary liver carcinoma and hepatitis B virus infection.

There are a few counts of this clonotype. This may be a read error: a much more frequent sequence differs by one nucleotide. The V call is TRBV29-1, the J call TRBJ2-2; tentatively, D is TRBD2 (5 bases). Germline assignment: CDR1 SQVTM and CDR2 ANQGSEA. The length of the CDR3 is 13 residues. CDR3 sequence (DNA): TGCAGCGTCCTACACTCGAACACCGGGAAGCTGTTTTTT. Translating gives CSVLHSNTGKLFF.

This clonotype was counted many times. The chain carries TRBV6-5 and TRBJ2-1; TRBD2 matches at 11 bases. CDR3 length: 15 residues. CDR1 MNHEY and CDR2 SVGAGI come from the germline V gene. The V segment lost 4 bases and the J segment 4 bases; nucleotides outside the gene matches: 3. CDR3 residues: CASSSGTSGYNEQFF. The CDR3 DNA follows: TGTGCCAGCAGTTCTGGGACTAGCGGTTACAATGAGCAGTTCTTC.

This sequence joins TRBV5-6 and TRBJ2-7, with D maybe TRBD2 (5 bases). The CDR3 spans 15 residues. CDR1 and CDR2 from the germline V gene are SGHDT and YYEEEE. With 4 bases removed from V and 2 bases from J, the gap between germline ends came to 16 bases. The CDR3, as DNA: TGTGCCAGCAGCCCGGCGACCGCGGGCCCCTACGAGCAGTACTTC. Translating it yields CASSPATAGPYEQYF.

The table lists this clonotype with many counts. This chain joins TRBV11-3 and TRBJ1-2; 7 nucleotides line up with TRBD1. The trim removed 3 bases at V and 1 base at J, leaving 5 bases unmatched. The CDR3 loop spans 15 amino acids. CDR1 and CDR2 from the germline V gene are SGHNT and YENEEA. CDR3 protein: CASSFDRDSNYGYTF. The CDR3 DNA reads as TGTGCCAGCAGCTTCGACCGGGACAGTAACTATGGCTACACCTTC. Full variable domain (outside the CDR3, taken from reference TRBV11-3 and TRBJ1-2): EAGVVQSPRYKIIEKKQPVAFWCNPISGHNTLYWYLQNLGQGPELLIRYENEEAVDDSQLPKDRFSAERLKGVDSTLKIQPAELGDSAVYLCASSFDRDSNYGYTFGSGTRLTVV.

On this clonotype itself: An end of the junction differs from the germline gene, which may be a read error. The genes are TRBV11-1 and TRBJ2-7; 8 bases agree with TRBD2. CDR1 is SGHAT and CDR2 is FQDESV in the germline V gene (reference sequence). This CDR3 comprises 15 residues. As DNA, the CDR3 is TGTGACAGCAGCTTAAACAGCGGGAGTGTATATGAGCAGTACTTC. Protein sequence: CDSSLNSGSVYEQYF.

Notes on this clonotype: The junction does not match germline at one end; this may be a read error. V gene TRBV5-1 combines with J gene TRBJ2-7; 7 bases line up with TRBD2. Germline CDR1 and CDR2: SGHRS and YFSETQ. The CDR3 covers 15 residues. For the CDR3, the DNA is TGCGCCGGCAGCTTGTCTGCGGGAGCCTGGCCCGAGCAGTACTTC. Amino acid sequence: CAGSLSAGAWPEQYF.

The rearrangement uses TRBV11-2 and TRBJ1-2; no clear D. This CDR3 comprises 13 residues. The V end was cut by 8 bases, the J end by 2 bases, with 12 bases between. Germline CDR1 and CDR2: SGHAT and FQNNGV. The CDR3 DNA follows: TGTGCCAGCTCCCGACAAACGAACTATGGCTACACCTTC. Translating gives CASSRQTNYGYTF.

For this clonotype: A much larger clone sits a single nucleotide away, making a read error possible. DNA of the CDR3: TGCGCCAGCAGCCCTACGCGGGGAGTCTACAATGAGCAGTTCTTC. Protein: CASSPTRGVYNEQFF. This chain joins TRBV4-3 and TRBJ2-1; weak D call: TRBD2 (6 bases). The V and J ends lost 4 bases and 3 bases respectively, with 13 bases between them. Germline loops: CDR1 LGHNA, CDR2 YSLEER. This CDR3 spans 15 amino acids.

This clonotype was detected a few times. A clone one base away is much larger, so this may be a read error. The chain links TRBV11-3 to TRBJ2-3; weak D call: TRBD1 (5 bases). TRBJ1-5 explains the end of the DNA better; the J call may be wrong. The CDR3 is made up of 13 amino acids. Per the germline V gene, CDR1 is SGHNT and CDR2 is YENEEA. The CDR3 region has the DNA TGTGCCAGCAGCTCGCCTCTCGGGGGTACGCAGCATTTT. As protein: CASSSPLGGTQHF.

On this clonotype: With a much larger clone just one base away, this may be a read error. V gene TRBV6-2 or TRBV6-3 combines with J gene TRBJ2-5, with D possibly being TRBD2 (6 bases). This CDR3 has 15 residues. Germline V gene data show CDR1 as MNHEY and CDR2 as SVGEGT. V was cut by 6 bases and J by 5 bases, with 19 bases left in between. CDR3 loop: CASRWTGLAIETQYF. For the CDR3, the DNA is TGTGCCAGCAGATGGACGGGACTCGCGATCGAGACCCAGTACTTC.

Concerning this clonotype: Being one base from a much bigger clone, this may be a read error. V gene TRBV6-1 combines with J gene TRBJ2-7; D may be TRBD2 (5 bases). Germline V gives CDR1 MNHNS, CDR2 SASEGT. The CDR3 totals 14 residues. Written as DNA, the CDR3 is TGTGCCAACAGTGAGGCTAGCTTTTGGTACGAGCAGTACTTC. Translating gives CANSEASFWYEQYF.

Note on this clonotype: Because it lacks the conserved phenylalanine or tryptophan at the end, this CDR3 is likely a read error. The CDR3 DNA follows: TGTGCCAGCGGCCCCGGGACTGACAATGAGCAGTTCCTC. Residues: CASGPGTDNEQFL. The chain employs TRBV11-2 and TRBJ2-1; D may be TRBD2 (6 bases). Germline loops: CDR1 SGHAT, CDR2 FQNNGV. CDR3 length equals 13 residues. Trimming took 8 bases from V and 5 from J, leaving 13 bases between them.

This clonotype turned up a few times. The genes are TRBV12-3 or TRBV12-4 and TRBJ2-1; D assignment may be TRBD1 or TRBD2 (6 bases each). V dropped 4 bases and J dropped 3 bases, with 13 bases sitting between them. The CDR3 is made up of 15 amino acids. CDR3 in DNA: TGTGCCAGCAGTTATGGGGGGCCCAACTACAATGAGCAGTTCTTC. It codes for CASSYGGPNYNEQFF.

Comments on this clonotype: This could be a read error, since a much larger clone is one nucleotide away. The rearrangement links TRBV4-3 to TRBJ2-6; TRBD1 matches at 8 bases. With 4 bases clipped from V and 5 bases from J, the junction kept 13 bases outside the gene matches. The CDR3 has 18 residues. Germline assignment: CDR1 LGHNA and CDR2 YSLEER. CDR3 nucleotides: TGCGCCAGCAGCCGAACTGTACAGGGGGGATCTAGGGCCAACGTCCTGACTTTC. Translation: CASSRTVQGGSRANVLTF.

This clonotype occurred a few times. The rearrangement links TRBV28 to TRBJ1-1; D is possibly TRBD1 (6 bases). Germline-derived CDR1 and CDR2 are MDHEN and SYDVKM. The ends were cut back, 6 bases at V and 8 bases at J, with 19 bases in the middle. This CDR3 region has 14 residues. The CDR3 region has the DNA TGTGCCAGCAGACCTCGACCCCAGGGGCGGGAAGCTTTCTTT. It is translated as CASRPRPQGREAFF.

Details on this clonotype: One junction end disagrees with the germline gene, perhaps due to a read error. The gene calls are TRBV11-2 and TRBJ2-7; D unclear. Germline V CDR1 and CDR2: SGHAT, FQNNGV. CDR3 length: 15 residues. The CDR3: CASNLSNSLPYEQYF. In nucleotides, the CDR3 is TGTGCCAGCAACTTATCTAATAGCCTCCCCTACGAGCAGTACTTC.

V is TRBV28 and J is TRBJ1-6; D may be TRBD1 (5 bases). Germline CDR1 reads MDHEN; CDR2 reads SYDVKM. This CDR3 is built from 14 residues. The V end lost 8 bases, the J end lost 6 bases, and 14 bases lay between the germline ends. CDR3 sequence (DNA): TGTGCCAGCGGCGGACAACTGATTAATTCACCCCTCCACTTT. Amino acid sequence: CASGGQLINSPLHF.